The rows below give T cell receptor beta chains drawn from one sample of a study of T cell changes during pregnancy in multiple sclerosis. Produced via immunoSEQ multiplex PCR; TCRdb's table is partial and in-frame only. The data hold about 92,000 clones, with almost 95% observed a single time. The material was peripheral blood, obtained in the third trimester of pregnancy. The receptors derive from a female donor with multiple sclerosis, enrolled in a pregnancy study. Both conserved end residues are part of each CDR3. The D gene is left open where the match is weak. Size is stated for part of the rows, as once, few or many counts, or as a class when the clone is expanded.

j_gene: TRBJ2-1; abundance: -; v_gene: TRBV2; d_gene: -; CDR3aa: CASSETPYGEQFF; CDR3nt: TGTGCCAGCAGTGAGACCCCCTACGGGGAGCAGTTCTTC
j_gene: TRBJ2-1; abundance: -; v_gene: TRBV4-1; d_gene: -; CDR3aa: CASSQEDGGSYNEQFF; CDR3nt: TGCGCCAGCAGCCAAGAGGACGGGGGCTCCTACAATGAGCAGTTCTTC
j_gene: TRBJ1-1; abundance: -; v_gene: TRBV5-6; d_gene: -; CDR3aa: CASSRVVNTEAFF; CDR3nt: TGTGCCAGCAGTCGAGTAGTCAACACTGAAGCTTTCTTT
j_gene: TRBJ2-1; abundance: -; v_gene: TRBV7-8; d_gene: TRBD2; CDR3aa: CASSRPGTSGSSSYNEQFF; CDR3nt: TGTGCCAGCAGCCGACCCGGGACTAGCGGGAGTAGTTCCTACAATGAGCAGTTCTTC
j_gene: TRBJ2-7; abundance: -; v_gene: TRBV13; d_gene: -; CDR3aa: CASSLDGGAYEQYF; CDR3nt: TGTGCCAGCAGCTTAGATGGCGGCGCCTACGAGCAGTACTTC
j_gene: TRBJ2-2; abundance: once; v_gene: TRBV9; d_gene: -; CDR3aa: CASSVGGQNTGELFF; CDR3nt: TGTGCCAGCAGCGTAGGGGGACAGAACACCGGGGAGCTGTTTTTT
j_gene: TRBJ2-1; abundance: -; v_gene: TRBV7-2; d_gene: -; CDR3aa: CASSLKVSGNNEQFF; CDR3nt: TGTGCCAGCAGCTTAAAGGTTTCAGGGAATAATGAGCAGTTCTTC
j_gene: TRBJ2-2; abundance: -; v_gene: TRBV10-3; d_gene: TRBD1; CDR3aa: CAIRQGLRTGELFF; CDR3nt: TGTGCCATCAGACAGGGGCTAAGGACCGGGGAGCTGTTTTTT
j_gene: TRBJ2-1; abundance: -; v_gene: TRBV7-3; d_gene: -; CDR3aa: CASSFSGGTGYEQFF; CDR3nt: TGTGCCAGCAGCTTTAGCGGCGGGACGGGCTATGAGCAGTTCTTC
j_gene: TRBJ2-7; abundance: -; v_gene: TRBV9; d_gene: TRBD1; CDR3aa: CASSVVGQGSDEQYF; CDR3nt: TGTGCCAGCAGCGTAGTCGGACAGGGCTCGGACGAGCAGTACTTC
j_gene: TRBJ1-5; abundance: -; v_gene: TRBV28; d_gene: -; CDR3aa: CASSPKWGDQPQHF; CDR3nt: TGTGCCAGCAGTCCTAAGTGGGGGGACCAGCCCCAGCATTTT
j_gene: TRBJ2-7; abundance: -; v_gene: TRBV20-1; d_gene: -; CDR3aa: CSASGRDEQYF; CDR3nt: TGCAGTGCTAGTGGCAGGGACGAGCAGTACTTC
j_gene: TRBJ2-7; abundance: few; v_gene: TRBV5-6; d_gene: TRBD2; CDR3aa: CASSTGTSGFSYEQYF; CDR3nt: TGTGCCAGCAGCACCGGGACTAGCGGGTTCTCCTACGAGCAGTACTTC
j_gene: TRBJ2-1; abundance: -; v_gene: TRBV6-6; d_gene: TRBD2; CDR3aa: CASSYSTSSDEQFF; CDR3nt: TGTGCCAGCAGTTACTCGACTAGCTCCGATGAGCAGTTCTTC
j_gene: TRBJ1-1; abundance: -; v_gene: TRBV4-2; d_gene: TRBD1; CDR3aa: CASSLVIGRGEFRNTEAFF; CDR3nt: TGTGCCAGCAGCCTCGTGATCGGCAGGGGGGAATTCAGGAACACTGAAGCTTTCTTT
j_gene: TRBJ2-3; abundance: -; v_gene: TRBV19; d_gene: -; CDR3aa: CASSIGQDSTDTQYF; CDR3nt: TGTGCCAGTAGTATAGGGCAGGATAGCACAGATACGCAGTATTTT
j_gene: TRBJ2-7; abundance: -; v_gene: TRBV9; d_gene: TRBD2; CDR3aa: CASSPGVAGWGGSYEQYF; CDR3nt: TGTGCCAGCAGCCCAGGGGTAGCGGGGTGGGGCGGCTCCTACGAGCAGTACTTC
j_gene: TRBJ2-1; abundance: -; v_gene: TRBV7-9; d_gene: TRBD1; CDR3aa: CAGGQGYNEQFF; CDR3nt: TGTGCCGGCGGACAGGGCTACAATGAGCAGTTCTTC
j_gene: TRBJ2-5; abundance: many; v_gene: TRBV15; d_gene: -; CDR3aa: CATLQQETQYF; CDR3nt: TGTGCCACCTTGCAGCAAGAGACCCAGTACTTC
j_gene: TRBJ2-7; abundance: few; v_gene: TRBV9; d_gene: TRBD1; CDR3aa: CASSPRDRQRDEQYF; CDR3nt: TGTGCCAGCAGCCCCAGGGACAGGCAGCGGGACGAGCAGTACTTC
j_gene: TRBJ2-7; abundance: once; v_gene: TRBV9; d_gene: -; CDR3aa: CASSVASGRSYEQYF; CDR3nt: TGTGCCAGCAGCGTAGCGAGCGGGCGTTCCTACGAGCAGTACTTC
j_gene: TRBJ2-7; abundance: -; v_gene: TRBV5-1; d_gene: -; CDR3aa: CASSWGGEQYF; CDR3nt: TGCGCCAGCAGCTGGGGCGGCGAGCAGTACTTC
j_gene: TRBJ2-1; abundance: -; v_gene: TRBV10-2; d_gene: -; CDR3aa: CASSEPPTSDKQFF; CDR3nt: TGCGCCAGCAGTGAGCCCCCTACTAGTGACAAGCAGTTCTTC
j_gene: TRBJ2-5; abundance: -; v_gene: TRBV5-1; d_gene: -; CDR3aa: CASSFGGTAPRETQYF; CDR3nt: TGCGCCAGCAGCTTCGGCGGGACAGCGCCTAGGGAGACCCAGTACTTC
j_gene: TRBJ2-3; abundance: few; v_gene: TRBV19; d_gene: TRBD2; CDR3aa: CASNPTRAGGRASDTQYF; CDR3nt: TGTGCCAGTAATCCAACCCGGGCGGGAGGGAGGGCCTCAGATACGCAGTATTTT
j_gene: TRBJ2-7; abundance: -; v_gene: TRBV28; d_gene: -; CDR3aa: CASSPTPLFRQEQPYEQYF; CDR3nt: TGTGCCAGCAGCCCTACTCCTCTGTTTAGACAGGAGCAACCCTACGAGCAGTACTTC
j_gene: TRBJ2-1; abundance: -; v_gene: TRBV5-1; d_gene: TRBD2; CDR3aa: CASSPTGLAGGQGEQFF; CDR3nt: TGCGCCAGCAGCCCTACGGGACTAGCGGGAGGGCAAGGTGAGCAGTTCTTC
j_gene: TRBJ2-5; abundance: -; v_gene: TRBV11-3; d_gene: -; CDR3aa: CASSPGPPPETQYF; CDR3nt: TGTGCCAGCAGCCCGGGTCCCCCCCCAGAGACCCAGTACTTC
j_gene: TRBJ2-1; abundance: -; v_gene: TRBV25-1; d_gene: TRBD2; CDR3aa: CASSEFQREWGEQFF; CDR3nt: TGTGCCAGCAGTGAGTTCCAGCGGGAGTGGGGCGAGCAGTTCTTC
j_gene: TRBJ2-5; abundance: -; v_gene: TRBV6-1; d_gene: TRBD1; CDR3aa: CASRPGQGLQSAQYF; CDR3nt: TGTGCCAGCAGGCCGGGACAGGGGTTACAATCGGCCCAGTACTTC
j_gene: TRBJ2-1; abundance: -; v_gene: TRBV4-3; d_gene: TRBD1; CDR3aa: CASSQGDRGDEQFF; CDR3nt: TGCGCCAGCAGCCAGGGTGACAGGGGCGATGAGCAGTTCTTC
j_gene: TRBJ2-5; abundance: -; v_gene: TRBV15; d_gene: -; CDR3aa: CATRTQETQYF; CDR3nt: TGTGCCACCCGGACACAAGAGACCCAGTACTTC
j_gene: TRBJ1-1; abundance: -; v_gene: TRBV13; d_gene: -; CDR3aa: CASSLEEGSDTEAFF; CDR3nt: TGTGCCAGCAGCTTAGAAGAGGGTTCAGACACTGAAGCTTTCTTT
j_gene: TRBJ1-2; abundance: -; v_gene: TRBV29-1; d_gene: -; CDR3aa: CSAGPGREGYTF; CDR3nt: TGCAGCGCCGGACCGGGAAGGGAGGGCTACACCTTC
j_gene: TRBJ2-7; abundance: -; v_gene: TRBV2; d_gene: -; CDR3aa: CASGGLLYEQYF; CDR3nt: TGTGCCAGCGGGGGACTCCTCTACGAGCAGTACTTC
j_gene: TRBJ1-2; abundance: -; v_gene: TRBV19; d_gene: TRBD1; CDR3aa: CASSRDRDRMAGYTF; CDR3nt: TGTGCCAGTAGCCGGGACAGGGACCGTATGGCCGGCTACACCTTC
j_gene: TRBJ2-7; abundance: -; v_gene: TRBV6-6; d_gene: -; CDR3aa: CASRTVSYEQYF; CDR3nt: TGTGCCAGCAGAACAGTATCCTACGAGCAGTACTTC
j_gene: TRBJ1-1; abundance: -; v_gene: TRBV29-1; d_gene: -; CDR3aa: CSVLPRGNTEAFF; CDR3nt: TGCAGCGTTCTCCCACGGGGGAACACTGAAGCTTTCTTT
j_gene: TRBJ1-2; abundance: -; v_gene: TRBV11-2; d_gene: TRBD1; CDR3aa: CASSLGTGSGYTF; CDR3nt: TGTGCCAGCAGCTTAGGGACAGGGAGTGGCTACACCTTC
j_gene: TRBJ1-1; abundance: -; v_gene: TRBV27; d_gene: TRBD1; CDR3aa: CASTRFGTGSTEAFF; CDR3nt: TGTGCCAGCACCCGGTTCGGGACAGGGTCCACTGAAGCTTTCTTT
j_gene: TRBJ1-2; abundance: once; v_gene: TRBV7-2; d_gene: TRBD1; CDR3aa: CASSLAGTGGRGYTF; CDR3nt: TGTGCCAGCAGCTTAGCCGGGACAGGGGGCAGGGGCTACACCTTC
j_gene: TRBJ2-1; abundance: -; v_gene: TRBV11-1; d_gene: TRBD2; CDR3aa: CASSLAGGNEQFF; CDR3nt: TGTGCCAGCAGCTTAGCGGGAGGGAATGAGCAGTTCTTC
j_gene: TRBJ1-2; abundance: once; v_gene: TRBV29-1; d_gene: -; CDR3aa: CSVEEDSYGYTF; CDR3nt: TGCAGCGTTGAAGAGGACAGCTATGGCTACACCTTC
j_gene: TRBJ1-2; abundance: -; v_gene: TRBV14; d_gene: TRBD1; CDR3aa: CASSQDRGILYGYTF; CDR3nt: TGTGCCAGCAGCCAGGACAGGGGAATACTCTATGGCTACACCTTC
j_gene: TRBJ2-7; abundance: -; v_gene: TRBV19; d_gene: -; CDR3aa: CASSKETGHTYEQYF; CDR3nt: TGTGCCAGTAGTAAGGAAACGGGACACACCTACGAGCAGTACTTC
j_gene: TRBJ2-7; abundance: once; v_gene: TRBV7-9; d_gene: TRBD2; CDR3aa: CASSLVGLGYEQYF; CDR3nt: TGTGCCAGCAGCTTAGTGGGACTAGGGTACGAGCAGTACTTC
j_gene: TRBJ2-3; abundance: -; v_gene: TRBV18; d_gene: -; CDR3aa: CASSPRGVDTQYF; CDR3nt: TGTGCCAGCTCACCACGAGGTGTGGATACGCAGTATTTT
j_gene: TRBJ2-7; abundance: -; v_gene: TRBV6-4; d_gene: -; CDR3aa: CASRGGPYEQYF; CDR3nt: TGTGCCAGCAGGGGGGGGCCCTACGAGCAGTACTTC
j_gene: TRBJ2-3; abundance: -; v_gene: TRBV9; d_gene: -; CDR3aa: CASSVAGLYNTDTQYF; CDR3nt: TGTGCCAGCAGCGTAGCTGGGCTTTACAACACAGATACGCAGTATTTT
j_gene: TRBJ2-5; abundance: -; v_gene: TRBV25-1; d_gene: -; CDR3aa: CASSELSDSQETQYF; CDR3nt: TGTGCCAGCAGTGAATTGTCGGACAGCCAAGAGACCCAGTACTTC
j_gene: TRBJ2-1; abundance: -; v_gene: TRBV2; d_gene: TRBD2; CDR3aa: CASTLGLAGVDEQFF; CDR3nt: TGTGCCAGCACCTTGGGGCTAGCGGGAGTGGATGAGCAGTTCTTC
j_gene: TRBJ2-3; abundance: -; v_gene: TRBV25-1; d_gene: TRBD1; CDR3aa: CASSDDRVGTDTQYF; CDR3nt: TGTGCCAGCAGTGATGACAGGGTCGGCACAGATACGCAGTATTTT
j_gene: TRBJ1-3; abundance: -; v_gene: TRBV5-6; d_gene: -; CDR3aa: CASSQIQGSPGNTIYF; CDR3nt: TGTGCCAGCAGCCAAATTCAGGGTAGCCCTGGAAACACCATATATTTT
j_gene: TRBJ2-7; abundance: -; v_gene: TRBV7-9; d_gene: TRBD2; CDR3aa: CASSSAEREFYEQYF; CDR3nt: TGTGCCAGCAGCTCTGCGGAGCGGGAGTTCTACGAGCAGTACTTC
j_gene: TRBJ2-7; abundance: -; v_gene: TRBV7-2; d_gene: TRBD2; CDR3aa: CASSLLTSGIISYEQYF; CDR3nt: TGTGCCAGCAGCTTATTGACTAGCGGTATTATCTCCTACGAGCAGTACTTC
j_gene: TRBJ2-7; abundance: -; v_gene: TRBV5-6; d_gene: TRBD1; CDR3aa: CASRLRGRIYEQYF; CDR3nt: TGTGCCAGCAGGTTGAGGGGGCGCATATACGAGCAGTACTTC
j_gene: TRBJ2-7; abundance: -; v_gene: TRBV11-2; d_gene: -; CDR3aa: CASSSPGQLYEQYF; CDR3nt: TGTGCCAGCAGCTCCCCGGGACAACTTTACGAGCAGTACTTC
j_gene: TRBJ2-1; abundance: -; v_gene: TRBV9; d_gene: -; CDR3aa: CASSVGTTYNEQFF; CDR3nt: TGTGCCAGCAGCGTAGGGACTACCTACAATGAGCAGTTCTTC